This T cell receptor beta chain stems from a study of T cell responses to AZD1222 COVID-19 vaccine. Whole-study findings and limits: Donors, mostly white British, included more females; clonal diversity was possibly underestimated.

As for this clone: Its antigen is unidentified.

Generated by immunoSEQ multiplex PCR, the TCRdb table keeps only in-frame clones and is missing some. The sample shows some 160,000 clones, around nine tenths of them seen only once. Germline CDR1 SGHKS, CDR2 YYEKEE (reference sequence). V shed 5 bases and J shed 0 bases, with 11 bases lying between them. This CDR3 has 14 residues. The TCR sequence derives from an adult who received the AZD1222 COVID-19 vaccine. The chain has TRBV5-5 and TRBJ1-1; no definite D call. Sequenced here: peripheral blood, sampled 28 days after the second AZD1222 dose. The CDR3 DNA sequence: TGTGCCAGCAGAAGCCGAGACTTGAACACTGAAGCTTTCTTT. Protein: CASRSRDLNTEAFF.